This entry lists 24 T cell receptor beta chains sequenced from one sample in a study of T cell responses to AZD1222 COVID-19 vaccine. Profiled with immunoSEQ multiplex PCR; TCRdb holds only in-frame clones, not every one. In the table there are about 100,000 clones, around 87% of which are singletons. Sample: peripheral blood, taken on day 0 of AZD1222 vaccination. The receptors here all came from an adult in good health.

Worth noting for this clone: This specimen includes other DNA sequences encoding the same CDR3. This CDR3 is CASSLGTSTDTQYF. For the CDR3, the DNA is TGTGCCAGCAGCTTAGGTACTAGCACAGATACGCAGTATTTT. The chain couples TRBV7-3 to TRBJ2-3, with D unresolved. CDR3 length: 14 residues. Germline values: CDR1 SGHTA, CDR2 FQGTGA. Deletions cut 2 bases from V and 0 bases from J, with 6 bases between.

The J gene is TRBJ1-6, the V gene TRBV28; D is ambiguous. The V gene's germline CDR1 is MDHEN and CDR2 SYDVKM. There are 12 residues in the CDR3. Trimming took off 6 bases at V and 8 bases at J, with 8 bases between the two ends. The DNA for the CDR3 is TGTGCCAGCAGACCACAGTATTCACCCCTCCACTTT. It is translated as CASRPQYSPLHF.

This clone has just one count. The chain couples TRBV6-5 to TRBJ1-5; D ambiguous. Between the trimmed V and J ends, which lost 0 bases and 2 bases, there was a span of 11 bases. The CDR3 sequence is 16 residues long. The germline gives CDR1 MNHEY, CDR2 SVGAGI. Here the CDR3 DNA reads TGTGCCAGCAGTTACTCATCTGGAGGCCGCAATCAGCCCCAGCATTTT. This translates into CASSYSSGGRNQPQHF.

This sequence joins TRBV7-2 and TRBJ1-2; possible D gene TRBD1, 6 bases. The V gene's germline CDR1 is SGHTA and CDR2 FQGNSA. CDR3 length: 16 amino acids. The V gene lost 1 base and the J gene lost 2 bases, with 14 bases spanning the gap. CDR3 sequence: CASSLEQAGANYGYTF. The CDR3 nucleotides read TGTGCCAGCAGCTTAGAACAGGCAGGGGCCAACTATGGCTACACCTTC.

The chain employs TRBV4-3 and TRBJ1-2; 10 bases are shared with TRBD1. This CDR3 has 15 amino acids. The germline V gene encodes CDR1 LGHNA and CDR2 YSLEER. After removal of 0 bases from V and 8 bases from J, the junction contained 6 bases not matched to a gene. CDR3 amino acids: CASSQDGTGEWGYTF. CDR3 DNA sequence: TGCGCCAGCAGCCAAGATGGGACAGGGGAGTGGGGCTACACCTTC.

The rearrangement links TRBV6-5 to TRBJ2-7; maybe TRBD1 (6 bases). Trimming took off 4 bases at V and 2 bases at J, with 18 bases between the two ends. CDR1 and CDR2 from the germline V gene are MNHEY and SVGAGI. This CDR3 comprises 16 residues. The CDR3 region is CASSSARQVSPYEQYF. Here the CDR3 DNA reads TGTGCCAGCAGTTCAGCGCGACAGGTTAGCCCCTACGAGCAGTACTTC.

The rearrangement uses TRBV5-1 and TRBJ2-5; 9 bases map to TRBD2. The CDR3 runs 13 residues. The V gene end was trimmed by 8 bases and the J gene end by 5 bases; junction bases not matched to a gene: 7. In germline, CDR1 is SGHRS, CDR2 YFSETQ. The CDR3 loop is CASRRTSDETQYF. The CDR3 coding sequence is TGCGCCAGTCGGAGGACTAGCGACGAGACCCAGTACTTC. Supplemented by reference TRBV5-1 and TRBJ2-5, the full variable domain reads KAGVTQTPRYLIKTRGQQVTLSCSPISGHRSVSWYQQTPGQGLQFLFEYFSETQRNKGNFPGRFSGRQFSNSRSEMNVSTLELGDSALYLCASRRTSDETQYFGPGTRLLVL.

The V call is TRBV7-2, the J call TRBJ2-1, with D unresolved. Germline V gives CDR1 SGHTA, CDR2 FQGNSA. The CDR3 has 13 residues. Trimming pared 4 bases from V and 8 bases from J, leaving 12 bases between. The CDR3 DNA reads TGTGCCAGCAGCTACCCCTCGACTTATGAGCAGTTCTTC. This sequence encodes CASSYPSTYEQFF. Using reference TRBV7-2 and TRBJ2-1 for the parts outside the CDR3, the full variable domain is GAGVSQSPSNKVTEKGKDVELRCDPISGHTALYWYRQSLGQGLEFLIYFQGNSAPDKSGLPSDRFSAERTGGSVSTLTIQRTQQEDSAVYLCASSYPSTYEQFFGPGTRLTVL.

V is TRBV2 and J is TRBJ2-1; D not certain. Germline CDR1 reads SNHLY; CDR2 reads FYNNEI. There are 12 residues in the CDR3. V was shortened by 4 bases and J by 6 bases, with 7 bases between the two germline ends. The CDR3 is CASSARGNEQFF. CDR3 coding DNA: TGTGCCAGCAGTGCTCGAGGCAATGAGCAGTTCTTC. Full variable domain (remainder filled in from reference TRBV2 and TRBJ2-1): EPEVTQTPSHQVTQMGQEVILRCVPISNHLYFYWYRQILGQKVEFLVSFYNNEISEKSEIFDDQFSVERPDGSNFTLKIRSTKLEDSAMYFCASSARGNEQFFGPGTRLTVL.

V is TRBV15 and J is TRBJ1-5; D unclear. The length of the CDR3 is 15 residues. Germline-derived CDR1 and CDR2 are LNHNV and YYDKDF (reference sequence). The V gene lost 5 bases and the J gene lost 7 bases, with 18 bases spanning the gap. The CDR3 sequence: CATSLGGVVGQPQHF. In DNA form, the CDR3 reads TGTGCCACCAGCCTTGGTGGGGTAGTGGGACAGCCCCAGCATTTT.

This rearrangement joins TRBV6-5 to TRBJ1-2; D is unclear. There are 12 residues in the CDR3. Germline assignment: CDR1 MNHEY and CDR2 SVGAGI. V lost 4 bases, J lost 5 bases, and 8 bases lay in between. CDR3 DNA: TGTGCCAGCAGTTTGGCAGATTATGGCTACACCTTC. Amino acid sequence: CASSLADYGYTF.

This clone showed up just once. The rearrangement joins TRBV2 to TRBJ2-7, with D possibly being TRBD1 (5 bases). V was trimmed by 5 bases and J by 4 bases, leaving 15 bases between them. CDR1 and CDR2 (germline): SNHLY, FYNNEI. The CDR3 has 14 amino acids. The DNA of the CDR3 is TGTGCCAGCAGTTTTCAAACAGGAGATTACGAGCAGTACTTC. It translates to CASSFQTGDYEQYF.

The gene calls are TRBV28 and TRBJ2-7; D gene uncertain. Germline values: CDR1 MDHEN, CDR2 SYDVKM. This CDR3 comprises 12 residues. The germline V and J ends were trimmed by 6 bases and 4 bases, with 10 bases remaining between them. CDR3: CASSRLRYEQYF. The CDR3 DNA is TGTGCCAGCAGCAGACTCCGGTACGAGCAGTACTTC.

The chain employs TRBV4-1 and TRBJ2-3; weak D call: TRBD1 (8 bases). In germline, CDR1 is MGHRA, CDR2 YSYEKL. The CDR3 runs to 21 residues. V dropped 0 bases and J dropped 2 bases, with 27 bases sitting between them. This CDR3 reads CASSQDAEAFAQGGYTDTQYF. In DNA, the CDR3 is TGCGCCAGCAGCCAAGATGCGGAAGCCTTCGCACAGGGGGGGTACACAGATACGCAGTATTTT.

V gene TRBV9 combines with J gene TRBJ1-2; no definite D call. The CDR3 runs to 12 residues. The V gene's germline CDR1 is SGDLS and CDR2 YYNGEE. Trimming pared 6 bases from V and 8 bases from J, leaving 14 bases between. CDR3: CASTGGYTGYTF. The CDR3 DNA is TGTGCCAGCACCGGCGGTTATACCGGCTACACCTTC.

The genes are TRBV5-8 and TRBJ1-5; 8 bases map to TRBD1. Losses at the gene ends were 4 bases for V and 7 bases for J; bases not matched to a gene: 10. The V gene's germline CDR1 is SGHTS and CDR2 YDEGEE. CDR3 length: 15 residues. The CDR3 region is CASSAGTGARQPQHF. CDR3 bases: TGTGCCAGCAGCGCGGGGACAGGCGCAAGGCAGCCCCAGCATTTT. Drawing the rest from reference TRBV5-8 and TRBJ1-5, the complete variable domain is EAGVTQSPTHLIKTRGQQATLRCSPISGHTSVYWYQQALGLGLQFLLWYDEGEERNRGNFPPRFSGRQFPNYSSELNVNALELEDSALYLCASSAGTGARQPQHFGDGTRLSIL.

The V and J genes are TRBV15 and TRBJ1-1, with 7 bases fitting TRBD1. Germline loops: CDR1 LNHNV, CDR2 YYDKDF (reference sequence). The CDR3 extends over 15 amino acids. The J segment lost 0 bases and the V segment lost 4 bases, leaving 5 bases of the junction unmatched. The CDR3: CATSKMDRLNTEAFF. The CDR3 region has the DNA TGTGCCACCAGCAAAATGGACAGGCTGAACACTGAAGCTTTCTTT.

The rearrangement joins TRBV18 to TRBJ1-1, with 9 bases lining up with TRBD1. The germline gives CDR1 KGHSH, CDR2 LQKENI. The CDR3 has 18 amino acids. The ends lost 6 bases at V and 3 bases at J; junction bases unmatched: 17. The DNA for the CDR3 is TGTGCCAGCTCTTTACAGAGACAGGGGGGGTACGGTGACACTGAAGCTTTCTTT. As protein: CASSLQRQGGYGDTEAFF.

The V call is TRBV19, the J call TRBJ2-7; 11 bases match TRBD1. The CDR3 has 20 amino acids. The J segment lost 0 bases and the V segment lost 5 bases, leaving 18 bases of the junction unmatched. Germline CDR1 is LNHDA and CDR2 is SQIVND (reference sequence). The CDR3 sequence: CASSAQYWDRGTAFSYEQYF. In nucleotides, the CDR3 is TGTGCCAGTAGTGCCCAGTATTGGGACAGGGGGACCGCCTTCTCCTACGAGCAGTACTTC. The variable domain in full, with the rest retrieved from reference TRBV19 and TRBJ2-7, is DGGITQSPKYLFRKEGQNVTLSCEQNLNHDAMYWYRQDPGQGLRLIYYSQIVNDFQKGDIAEGYSVSREKKESFPLTVTSAQKNPTAFYLCASSAQYWDRGTAFSYEQYFGPGTRLTVT.

The chain uses TRBV5-5 and TRBJ2-6; D is possibly TRBD2 (5 bases). Per the germline V gene, CDR1 is SGHKS and CDR2 is YYEKEE (reference sequence). V was trimmed by 0 bases and J by 1 base, leaving 5 bases between them. This CDR3 has 15 amino acids. The chain's CDR3 is CASSLAGSGANVLTF. The CDR3 DNA sequence: TGTGCCAGCAGCTTGGCGGGGTCTGGGGCCAACGTCCTGACTTTC. Full variable domain (rest looked up from reference TRBV5-5 and TRBJ2-6): DAGVTQSPTHLIKTRGQQVTLRCSPISGHKSVSWYQQVLGQGPQFIFQYYEKEERGRGNFPDRFSARQFPNYSSELNVNALLLGDSALYLCASSLAGSGANVLTFGAGSRLTVL.

This sequence joins TRBV7-9 and TRBJ2-6, with D hard to call. Trimming left V 10 bases short and J 0 bases short, with 7 bases between. Germline V gives CDR1 SEHNR, CDR2 FQNEAQ (reference sequence). There are 13 residues in the CDR3. The CDR3 loop reads CATLSSGANVLTF. In nucleotides, the CDR3 is TGTGCCACATTAAGCTCTGGGGCCAACGTCCTGACTTTC.

V usage is TRBV4-2 and J usage is TRBJ1-6; the D is unclear. This CDR3 spans 15 amino acids. Trimming took off 1 base at V and 10 bases at J, with 14 bases between the two ends. Germline CDR1 LGHNA, CDR2 YNFKEQ. The CDR3 DNA is TGTGCCAGCAGCCAAGCCGCTCACCCAGGCTCACCCCTCCACTTT. Translation: CASSQAAHPGSPLHF.

This clone turned up a few times. This chain uses TRBV29-1 with TRBJ1-2; 7 positions agree with TRBD1. The ends lost 5 bases at V and 2 bases at J; junction bases unmatched: 5. The CDR3 loop spans 13 amino acids. CDR1 and CDR2 from the germline V gene are SQVTM and ANQGSEA. Written as DNA, the CDR3 is TGCAGCGTTTTCCAGGGGGTGAACTATGGCTACACCTTC. Protein: CSVFQGVNYGYTF.

Note on this clone: The junction departs from germline at one end; a sequencing error may be responsible. The J gene is TRBJ2-1, the V gene TRBV7-7; TRBD1 matches at 8 bases. The CDR3 is made up of 12 amino acids. In germline, CDR1 is SSHAT, CDR2 FNYEAQ (reference sequence). In nucleotides, the CDR3 is TGTGCTAGCAGCCCAGGGGGCGATGAGCAGTTCTTC. It encodes CASSPGGDEQFF.